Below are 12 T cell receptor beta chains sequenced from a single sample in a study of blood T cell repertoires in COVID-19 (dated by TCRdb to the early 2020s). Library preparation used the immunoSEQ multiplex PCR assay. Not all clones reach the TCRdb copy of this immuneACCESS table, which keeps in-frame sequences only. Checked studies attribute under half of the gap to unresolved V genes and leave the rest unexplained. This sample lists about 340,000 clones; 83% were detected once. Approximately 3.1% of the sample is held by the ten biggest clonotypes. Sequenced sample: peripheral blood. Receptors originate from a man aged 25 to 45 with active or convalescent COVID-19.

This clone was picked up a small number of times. CDR3 sequence: CASSQDPTGYYGYTF. In nucleotides, the CDR3 is TGCGCCAGCAGCCAAGACCCGACAGGCTACTATGGCTACACCTTC. J is TRBJ1-2 and V is TRBV4-1, with D perhaps matching TRBD1 (6 bases). The CDR3 runs 15 residues. The germline CDR1 and CDR2 sequences are MGHRA and YSYEKL. V lost 0 bases, J lost 3 bases, and 11 bases lay in between.

The CDR3 bases are TGTGCCAGCAGCTCCGGACTAGCGGGATTCTCCTACAATGAGCAGTTCTTC. This translates into CASSSGLAGFSYNEQFF. This sequence joins TRBV7-8 and TRBJ2-1, with 12 bases identical to TRBD2. The trim removed 4 bases at V and 0 bases at J, leaving 4 bases unmatched. Germline V gene data show CDR1 as SGHVS and CDR2 as FQNEAQ. The CDR3 is 17 residues long.

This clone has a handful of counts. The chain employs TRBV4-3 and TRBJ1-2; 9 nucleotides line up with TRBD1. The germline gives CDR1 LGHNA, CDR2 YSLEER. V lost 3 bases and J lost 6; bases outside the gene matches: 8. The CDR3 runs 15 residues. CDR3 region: CASSHFYRGQDGYTF. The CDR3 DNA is TGCGCCAGCAGCCATTTCTACAGGGGGCAGGATGGCTACACCTTC.

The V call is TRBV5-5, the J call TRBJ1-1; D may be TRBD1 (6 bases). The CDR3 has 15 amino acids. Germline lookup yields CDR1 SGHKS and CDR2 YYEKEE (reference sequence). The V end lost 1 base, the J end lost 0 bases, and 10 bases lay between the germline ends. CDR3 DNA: TGTGCCAGCAGCTTGATGGGGGCGGTGAACACTGAAGCTTTCTTT. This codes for CASSLMGAVNTEAFF.

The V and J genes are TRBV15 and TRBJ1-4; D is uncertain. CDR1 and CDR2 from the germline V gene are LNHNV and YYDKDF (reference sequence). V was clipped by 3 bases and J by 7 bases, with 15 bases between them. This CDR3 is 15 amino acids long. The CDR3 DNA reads TGTGCCACCAGCAGCCTCGGAGAAGCTGGTGAAAAACTGTTTTTT. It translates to CATSSLGEAGEKLFF.

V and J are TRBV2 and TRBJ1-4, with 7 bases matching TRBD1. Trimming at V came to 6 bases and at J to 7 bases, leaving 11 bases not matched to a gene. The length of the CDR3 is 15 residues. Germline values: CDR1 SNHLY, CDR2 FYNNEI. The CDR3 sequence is CASSPRQGVGEKLFF. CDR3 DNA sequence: TGTGCCAGCAGCCCAAGACAGGGTGTGGGTGAAAAACTGTTTTTT.

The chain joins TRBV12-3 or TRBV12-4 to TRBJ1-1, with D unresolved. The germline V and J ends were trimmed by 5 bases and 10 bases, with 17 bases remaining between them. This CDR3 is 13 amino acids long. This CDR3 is CASSQGPGTGAFF. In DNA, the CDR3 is TGTGCCAGCAGTCAAGGACCGGGAACGGGAGCTTTCTTT.

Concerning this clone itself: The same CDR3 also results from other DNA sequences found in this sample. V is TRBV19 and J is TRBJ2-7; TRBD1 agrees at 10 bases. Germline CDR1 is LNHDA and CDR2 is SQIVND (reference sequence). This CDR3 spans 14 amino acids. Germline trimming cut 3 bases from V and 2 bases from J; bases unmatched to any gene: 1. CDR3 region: CASSIGQGAYEQYF. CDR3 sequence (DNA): TGTGCCAGTAGTATCGGACAGGGGGCCTACGAGCAGTACTTC.

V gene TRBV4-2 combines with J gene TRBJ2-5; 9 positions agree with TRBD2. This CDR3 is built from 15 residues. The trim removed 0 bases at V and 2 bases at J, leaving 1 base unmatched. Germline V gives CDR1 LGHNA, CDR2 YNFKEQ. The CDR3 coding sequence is TGTGCCAGCAGCCAAGAGCGGGGGGGGCAAGAGACCCAGTACTTC. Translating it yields CASSQERGGQETQYF.

The CDR3: CASRAGPTDTQYF. CDR3 DNA sequence: TGTGCCAGCAGAGCGGGGCCCACAGATACGCAGTATTTT. This chain links TRBV6-5 with TRBJ2-3, with 7 bases aligning to TRBD2. Per germline, CDR1 MNHEY and CDR2 SVGAGI. The junction had 2 bases not matched to a gene; V was cut back by 6 bases and J by 2 bases. CDR3 length: 13 amino acids.

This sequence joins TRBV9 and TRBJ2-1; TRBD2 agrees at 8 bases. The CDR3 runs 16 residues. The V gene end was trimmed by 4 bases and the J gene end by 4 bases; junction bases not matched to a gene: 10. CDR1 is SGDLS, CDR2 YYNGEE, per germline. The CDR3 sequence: CASSPGASGLYNEQFF. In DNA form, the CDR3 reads TGTGCCAGCAGCCCGGGGGCTAGCGGGCTTTACAATGAGCAGTTCTTC.

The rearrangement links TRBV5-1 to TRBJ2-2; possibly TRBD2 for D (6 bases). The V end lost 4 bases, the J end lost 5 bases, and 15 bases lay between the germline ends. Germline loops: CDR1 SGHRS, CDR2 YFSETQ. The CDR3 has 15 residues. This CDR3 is CASSPGRGRTGELFF. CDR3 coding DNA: TGCGCCAGCAGCCCTGGACGGGGGAGAACCGGGGAGCTGTTTTTT.